This T cell receptor (beta chain) was identified during a study of CD8+ T cells in alopecia areata. At the level of the study: Tofacitinib exposure lasted 6 to 18 months, followed by 6 months off drug. Study findings and constraints: Many expanded lesional clones persisted in scalp and blood during tofacitinib. The study found higher clonality in lesional than normal scalp, especially in alopecia totalis/universalis.

The CDR3 sequence is 13 residues long. Germline values: CDR1 LNHDA, CDR2 SQIVND (reference sequence). With 6 bases removed from V and 8 bases from J, the gap between germline ends came to 13 bases. This clone has a handful of counts. Antigen: not known. Following RNA extraction, reverse transcription yielded cDNA that acted as the sequencing template. Repertoires were generated with immunoSEQ multiplex PCR, while TCRdb's copy carries only in-frame clones and drops some. The sample holds fewer than 250,000 clones, about two fifths seen once. Treatment given: oral pan-JAK inhibitor, 5-10 mg twice daily. This specimen was CD4+ T cells sorted from blood, taken between weeks 30 and 35, from a patient treated with tofacitinib. The rearrangement links TRBV19 to TRBJ2-2; D possibly corresponds to TRBD2 (5 bases). This TCR was sampled from a human donor with alopecia areata. The CDR3 DNA is TGTGCCAGTAGGGGGAGTGCGACAGGGGAGCTGTTTTTT. Translated: CASRGSATGELFF.